This TCR beta chain derives from a study of cytomegalovirus exposure and HLA in healthy donors. Study context: Genotyping of nearly 400 donors showed that over 65% belonged to the Caucasian-associated ancestry cluster. Study observations and caveats: Several top significant clusters appeared, in a later analysis, to be linked to common viral pathogens.

Worth noting for this clone: The antigen is not known.

The PCR ran on 60 Vbeta and 13 Jbeta primers. Sequenced by immunoSEQ multiplex PCR; TCRdb stores in-frame clones only, minus some. The sample has about 140,000 clones; less than 85% are singletons. The CDR3 is 13 amino acids. Germline V gene data show CDR1 as MDHEN and CDR2 as SYDVKM. Trimming shortened V by 1 base and J by 8 bases, and 11 bases separated the two germline ends. The receptor comes from a woman aged 55-75 years in good health and CMV-seropositive. V gene TRBV28 combines with J gene TRBJ1-1, with a weak D call TRBD1 (6 bases). The sequencing input was PBMCs. The CDR3 sequence is CASSLLTGWEAFF. The CDR3 DNA reads as TGTGCCAGCAGTTTATTAACAGGGTGGGAAGCTTTCTTT. Full variable domain (missing parts from reference TRBV28 and TRBJ1-1): DVKVTQSSRYLVKRTGEKVFLECVQDMDHENMFWYRQDPGLGLRLIYFSYDVKMKEKGDIPEGYSVSREKKERFSLILESASTNQTSMYLCASSLLTGWEAFFGQGTRLTVV.